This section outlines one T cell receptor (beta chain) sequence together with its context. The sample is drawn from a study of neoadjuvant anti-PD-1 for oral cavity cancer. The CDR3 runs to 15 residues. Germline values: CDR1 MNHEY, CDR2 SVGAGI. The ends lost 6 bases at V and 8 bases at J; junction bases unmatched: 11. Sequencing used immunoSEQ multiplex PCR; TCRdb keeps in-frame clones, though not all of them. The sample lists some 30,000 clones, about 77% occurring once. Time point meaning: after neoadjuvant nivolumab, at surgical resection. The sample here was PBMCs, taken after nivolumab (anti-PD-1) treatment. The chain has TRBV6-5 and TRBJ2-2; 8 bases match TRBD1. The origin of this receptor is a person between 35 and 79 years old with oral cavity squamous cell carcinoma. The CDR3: CASSRTGGNAGELFF. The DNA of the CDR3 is TGTGCCAGCAGCCGCACAGGGGGGAATGCTGGGGAGCTGTTTTTT.